This T cell receptor (beta chain) was sequenced for a study of T cells in localized non-small cell lung cancer. TCRdb's copy holds only in-frame clones and misses some; the assay was immunoSEQ multiplex PCR. The table has 30,000 to 45,000 clones, around 81% seen once. Sample: peripheral blood mononuclear cells, taken before any cancer treatment. This TCR was sampled from a male donor aged 60 or over with stage II lung adenocarcinoma.

CDR3 loop: CASSPGRGRRGYTF. CDR3 DNA: TGTGCCAGCAGTCCGGGAAGGGGAAGGCGTGGCTACACCTTC. J is TRBJ1-2 and V is TRBV28, with D possibly TRBD1 on 5 matching bases. V gave up 5 bases and J gave up 7 bases, with 17 bases separating them. In germline, CDR1 is MDHEN, CDR2 SYDVKM. The CDR3 has 14 residues.